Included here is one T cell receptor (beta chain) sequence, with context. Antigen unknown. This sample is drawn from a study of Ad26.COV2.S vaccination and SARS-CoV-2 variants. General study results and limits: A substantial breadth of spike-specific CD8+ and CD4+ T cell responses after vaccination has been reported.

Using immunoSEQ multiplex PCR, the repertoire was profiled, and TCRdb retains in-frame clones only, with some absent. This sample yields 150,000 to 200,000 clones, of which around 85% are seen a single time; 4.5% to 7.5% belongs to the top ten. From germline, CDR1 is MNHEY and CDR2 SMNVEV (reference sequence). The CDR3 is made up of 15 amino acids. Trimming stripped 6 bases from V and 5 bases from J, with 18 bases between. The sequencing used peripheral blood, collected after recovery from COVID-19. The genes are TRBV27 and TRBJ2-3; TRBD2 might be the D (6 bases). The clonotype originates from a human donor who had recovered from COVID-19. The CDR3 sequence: CASRRGPRSGDTQYF. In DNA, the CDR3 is TGTGCCAGCAGGCGGGGCCCTCGGAGCGGAGATACGCAGTATTTT.